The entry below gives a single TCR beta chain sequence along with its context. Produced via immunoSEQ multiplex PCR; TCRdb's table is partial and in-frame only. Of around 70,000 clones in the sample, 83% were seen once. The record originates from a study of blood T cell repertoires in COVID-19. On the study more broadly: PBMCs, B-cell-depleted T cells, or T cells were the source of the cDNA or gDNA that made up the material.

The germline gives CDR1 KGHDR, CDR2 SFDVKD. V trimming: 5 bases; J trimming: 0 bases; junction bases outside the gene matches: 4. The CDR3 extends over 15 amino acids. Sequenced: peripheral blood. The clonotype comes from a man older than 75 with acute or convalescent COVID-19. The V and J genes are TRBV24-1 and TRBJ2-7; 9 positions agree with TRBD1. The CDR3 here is CATSGGQGPSYEQYF. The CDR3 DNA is TGTGCCACCAGTGGGGGACAGGGTCCCTCCTACGAGCAGTACTTC.